The TCR beta chain described here comes from a study of blood T cell repertoires in COVID-19. Study-wide context: T cells, B-cell-depleted T cells, or PBMCs supplied cDNA or gDNA.

This CDR3 contains 13 residues. Germline V gene data show CDR1 as GTSNPN and CDR2 as SVGIG (reference sequence). After removal of 3 bases from V and 7 bases from J, the junction contained 8 bases not matched to a gene. Some clones are missing from TCRdb's copy, which holds only in-frame ones; the method was immunoSEQ multiplex PCR. The data contain about 200,000 clones, approximately 80% of them seen just once; the ten biggest clones take up 7% to 8.5%. The chain joins TRBV30 to TRBJ1-2; 7 bases line up with TRBD1. The sample was PBMCs or T cells enriched from blood (not recorded which). The TCR sequence derives from a woman between 40 and 55 years old with acute COVID-19. The CDR3 sequence is CAWSPTGRVGYTF. The CDR3 coding sequence is TGTGCCTGGAGCCCGACAGGGCGGGTTGGCTACACCTTC.